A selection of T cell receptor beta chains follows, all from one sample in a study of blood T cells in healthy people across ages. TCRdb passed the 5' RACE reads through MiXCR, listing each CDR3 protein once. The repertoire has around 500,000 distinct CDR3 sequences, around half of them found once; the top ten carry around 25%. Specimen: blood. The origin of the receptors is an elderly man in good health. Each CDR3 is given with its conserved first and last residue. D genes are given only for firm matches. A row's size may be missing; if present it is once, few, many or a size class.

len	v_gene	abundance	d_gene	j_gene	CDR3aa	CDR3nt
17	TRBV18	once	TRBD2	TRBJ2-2	CANSPLEASGNTGELFF	TGTGCCAACTCACCTCTAGAGGCTAGCGGAAACACCGGGGAGCTGTTTTTT
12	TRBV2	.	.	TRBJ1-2	CASRPRNYGYTF	TGTGCCAGCAGGCCGAGGAACTATGGCTACACCTTC
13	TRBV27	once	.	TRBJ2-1	CATRAGPYNEQFF	TGTGCCACCCGAGCGGGCCCCTACAATGAGCAGTTCTTC
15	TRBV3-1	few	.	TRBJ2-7	CASSQGTQGFYEQYF	TGTGCCAGCAGCCAAGGAACACAGGGATTCTACGAGCAGTACTTC
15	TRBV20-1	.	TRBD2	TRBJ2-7	CSARDLSSGPEEQYF	TGCAGTGCTAGAGATCTTTCTAGCGGTCCTGAGGAGCAGTACTTC
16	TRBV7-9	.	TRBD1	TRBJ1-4	CASSLTGGRTNEKLFF	TGTGCCAGCAGCTTAACAGGGGGGAGAACTAATGAAAAACTGTTTTTT
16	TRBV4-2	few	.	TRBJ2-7	CASSQDPSPTRFEQYF	TGTGCCAGCAGCCAAGATCCTAGCCCCACGAGGTTCGAGCAGTACTTC
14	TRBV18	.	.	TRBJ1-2	CASSPEAPAYGYTF	TGTGCCAGCTCACCAGAGGCTCCAGCCTATGGCTACACCTTC
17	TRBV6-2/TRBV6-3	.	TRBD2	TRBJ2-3	CASSRPASGTSTDTQYF	TGTGCCAGCAGTCGGCCCGCTAGCGGTACTAGCACAGATACGCAGTATTTT
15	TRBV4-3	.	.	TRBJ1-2	CASSQVPGWSYGYTF	TGCGCCAGCAGCCAAGTTCCAGGTTGGAGCTATGGCTACACCTTC
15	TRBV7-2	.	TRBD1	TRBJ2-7	CASTRDGTGFSEQYF	TGTGCCAGCACCCGGGACGGGACAGGGTTCAGCGAGCAGTACTTC
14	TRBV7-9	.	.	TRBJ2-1	CASSLAASLGEQFF	TGTGCCAGCAGCTTAGCGGCAAGCCTCGGTGAGCAGTTCTTC
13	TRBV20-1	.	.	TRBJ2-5	CSAITLVQGTQYF	TGCAGTGCTATTACTCTTGTTCAAGGGACCCAGTACTTC
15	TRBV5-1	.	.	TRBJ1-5	CASSLGQDSNQPQHF	TGCGCCAGCAGCTTGGGGCAAGATAGCAATCAGCCCCAGCATTTT
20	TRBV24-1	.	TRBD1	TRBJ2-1	CATSDSRTGGDFGSYNEQFF	TGTGCCACCAGTGACTCGAGGACAGGGGGCGATTTTGGCTCCTACAATGAGCAGTTCTTC
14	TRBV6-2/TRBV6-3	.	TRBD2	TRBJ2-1	CASSSLGGGNEQFF	TGTGCCAGCAGTTCCCTTGGGGGGGGCAATGAGCAGTTCTTC
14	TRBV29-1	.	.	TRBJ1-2	CSVEDPDIPYGYTF	TGCAGCGTTGAAGATCCGGACATCCCCTATGGCTACACCTTC